The 17 T cell receptor beta chains presented below share a single source sample, sequenced in a study of OX40 agonist ivuxolimab in advanced cancers. TCRdb's copy holds only in-frame clones and misses some; the assay was immunoSEQ multiplex PCR. This repertoire shows approximately 66,000 clones, 86% found once; its top ten account for 1.2%. The material was CD4+ or CD8+ T cells sorted from blood, obtained in a trial of the OX40 agonist ivuxolimab. These receptors all stem from an adult with an advanced solid tumor such as melanoma, head and neck, liver or kidney cancer.

This clone was counted once. The V call is TRBV18, the J call TRBJ2-7; the D is unclear. V dropped 2 bases and J dropped 0 bases, with 11 bases sitting between them. The CDR3 extends over 15 amino acids. Germline V gene lookup returns CDR1 KGHSH and CDR2 LQKENI. The CDR3 coding sequence is TGTGCCAGCTCACCAGCGGCAGAATCCTCCTACGAGCAGTACTTC. Residues: CASSPAAESSYEQYF.

The chain has TRBV18 and TRBJ2-6; D unclear. CDR1 KGHSH and CDR2 LQKENI come from the germline V gene. CDR3 length: 17 residues. The V and J ends lost 6 bases and 0 bases respectively, with 15 bases between them. CDR3 sequence: CASSHSNPISGANVLTF. CDR3 coding DNA: TGTGCCAGCTCGCACAGTAACCCCATCTCTGGGGCCAACGTCCTGACTTTC.

The chain links TRBV6-6 to TRBJ2-5; possible D gene TRBD1, 6 bases. Germline values: CDR1 MNHNY, CDR2 SVGAGI (reference sequence). With 0 bases removed from V and 5 bases from J, the gap between germline ends came to 16 bases. The CDR3 length is 16 residues. The CDR3 sequence is CASSYSRGTEPETQYF. As DNA, the CDR3 is TGTGCCAGCAGTTACTCGAGGGGGACCGAGCCGGAGACCCAGTACTTC.

V usage is TRBV10-3 and J usage is TRBJ1-2; no clear D. V was cut by 6 bases and J by 3 bases, with 11 bases left in between. Germline V lookup: CDR1 ENHRY, CDR2 SYGVKD. This CDR3 has 13 amino acids. In DNA, the CDR3 is TGTGCCATCAGGCCACCCACTGACTATGGCTACACCTTC. Translating it yields CAIRPPTDYGYTF.

The J gene is TRBJ1-1, the V gene TRBV5-1, with D possibly TRBD1 on 5 matching bases. Trimming took 4 bases from V and 2 from J, leaving 9 bases between them. This CDR3 comprises 13 residues. The germline V gene has CDR1 SGHRS and CDR2 YFSETQ. The CDR3 nucleotides are TGCGCCAGCAGCAGGACAACCAACACTGAAGCTTTCTTT. It codes for CASSRTTNTEAFF.

The CDR3 is CATRPGTGIPYEQYF. Here the CDR3 DNA reads TGTGCCACTCGCCCCGGGACAGGAATTCCCTACGAGCAGTACTTC. This chain joins TRBV19 and TRBJ2-7; 8 bases are shared with TRBD1. The trim removed 10 bases at V and 2 bases at J, leaving 13 bases unmatched. This CDR3 is built from 15 residues. Germline CDR1 LNHDA, CDR2 SQIVND (reference sequence).

In the case of this clone: Other nucleotide sequences from this sample produce the same CDR3. The chain is built from TRBV18 and TRBJ1-4, with unresolved D. The CDR3 covers 12 residues. Germline CDR1 reads KGHSH; CDR2 reads LQKENI. V was pared by 3 bases and J by 5 bases, with 4 bases between. The CDR3 DNA reads TGTGCCAGCTCACCCGCGAATGAAAAACTGTTTTTT. Its protein product is CASSPANEKLFF.

This sequence joins TRBV6-5 and TRBJ2-7; the D gene is possibly TRBD2 (7 bases). CDR1 and CDR2 (germline): MNHEY, SVGAGI. V lost 10 bases and J lost 1, with 14 bases in between. The CDR3 length is 13 residues. The CDR3 nucleotides are TGTGCCACCAGGAGGGGGGGGTCCTACGAGCAGTACTTC. This translates into CATRRGGSYEQYF.

This clone was recorded a few times. The V gene is TRBV21-1, the J gene TRBJ1-2. TRBV21-1 is noted as a pseudogene. This CDR3 has 15 amino acids. In DNA, the CDR3 is TGTGCCAGCAGCAAAAGATGGGCGGGCAACTATGGCTACACCTTC. Its protein is CASSKRWAGNYGYTF.

The chain links TRBV25-1 to TRBJ2-5; the D gene is possibly TRBD2 (6 bases). The CDR3 has 15 amino acids. V was trimmed by 4 bases and J by 5 bases, leaving 17 bases between them. From germline, CDR1 is MGHDK and CDR2 SYGVNS. The DNA for the CDR3 is TGTGCCAGCAGTGCAACCTTACTAGCTGGGGAGACCCAGTACTTC. Its translation is CASSATLLAGETQYF. Combining the CDR3 with reference TRBV25-1 and TRBJ2-5 gives the whole variable domain EADIYQTPRYLVIGTGKKITLECSQTMGHDKMYWYQQDPGMELHLIHYSYGVNSTEKGDLSSESTVSRIRTEHFPLTLESARPSHTSQYLCASSATLLAGETQYFGPGTRLLVL.

This chain links TRBV7-3 with TRBJ2-1; the D is unclear. The germline V gene encodes CDR1 SGHTA and CDR2 FQGTGA. Trimming removed 0 bases at V and 9 bases at J, with 15 bases between. The CDR3 has 15 residues. DNA for the CDR3: TGTGCCAGCAGCTTAACGGTCAAAAGTTCCGGTGAGCAGTTCTTC. Protein: CASSLTVKSSGEQFF.

The rearrangement uses TRBV2 and TRBJ1-1, with TRBD1 identical over 8 bases. The CDR3 loop spans 14 amino acids. CDR1 and CDR2 (germline): SNHLY, FYNNEI. With V trimmed by 6 bases and J by 7 bases, 10 bases remained unmatched. CDR3 nucleotide sequence: TGTGCCAGCAGCGTGACAGGGGCCTACCTTGAAGCTTTCTTT. This sequence encodes CASSVTGAYLEAFF.

V is TRBV19 and J is TRBJ1-5; D ambiguous. V was cut by 6 bases and J by 0 bases, with 12 bases left in between. In germline, CDR1 is LNHDA, CDR2 SQIVND (reference sequence). The CDR3 sequence is 15 residues long. CDR3: CASRVVANSNQPQHF. CDR3 nucleotide sequence: TGTGCCAGTAGGGTTGTGGCAAATAGCAATCAGCCCCAGCATTTT.

The rearrangement joins TRBV7-2 to TRBJ1-6; 9 bases align to TRBD1. The CDR3 runs 16 residues. Germline V gene sequence: CDR1 SGHTA, CDR2 FQGNSA. Trimming cost V 3 bases and J 2 bases; bases outside gene matches: 2. This CDR3 is CASSFTGGTYNSPLHF. CDR3 coding DNA: TGTGCCAGCAGCTTTACAGGGGGCACCTATAATTCACCCCTCCACTTT.

V usage is TRBV7-8 and J usage is TRBJ1-2; unclear D gene. Trimming shortened V by 5 bases and J by 1 base, and 11 bases separated the two germline ends. CDR1 SGHVS and CDR2 FQNEAQ come from the germline V gene. This CDR3 is built from 14 residues. Here the CDR3 reads CASSNTNRNYGYTF. The CDR3 nucleotides are TGTGCCAGCAGCAATACTAACCGTAACTATGGCTACACCTTC. Supplemented by reference TRBV7-8 and TRBJ1-2, the full variable domain reads GAGVSQSPRYKVAKRGQDVALRCDPISGHVSLFWYQQALGQGPEFLTYFQNEAQLDKSGLPSDRFFAERPEGSVSTLKIQRTQQEDSAVYLCASSNTNRNYGYTFGSGTRLTVV.

The sample holds a few counts of this clone. The V gene is TRBV11-2, the J gene TRBJ2-1, with D possibly being TRBD1 or TRBD2 (5 bases each). Looked up from germline, CDR1 is SGHAT and CDR2 is FQNNGV. V was pared by 2 bases and J by 4 bases, with 9 bases between. The CDR3 runs to 14 residues. The CDR3 spells CASSLTRGYNEQFF. CDR3 in DNA: TGTGCCAGCAGCTTAACTAGGGGTTACAATGAGCAGTTCTTC. Full variable domain (missing parts from reference TRBV11-2 and TRBJ2-1): EAGVAQSPRYKIIEKRQSVAFWCNPISGHATLYWYQQILGQGPKLLIQFQNNGVVDDSQLPKDRFSAERLKGVDSTLKIQPAKLEDSAVYLCASSLTRGYNEQFFGPGTRLTVL.

J is TRBJ2-7 and V is TRBV6-1; 7 bases match TRBD1. The germline V gene encodes CDR1 MNHNS and CDR2 SASEGT. The J segment lost 7 bases and the V segment lost 1 base, leaving 4 bases of the junction unmatched. The CDR3 covers 13 residues. The CDR3 DNA reads TGTGCCAGCAGTGAAGGGTACAGGGGAGAGCAGTACTTC. This encodes CASSEGYRGEQYF.